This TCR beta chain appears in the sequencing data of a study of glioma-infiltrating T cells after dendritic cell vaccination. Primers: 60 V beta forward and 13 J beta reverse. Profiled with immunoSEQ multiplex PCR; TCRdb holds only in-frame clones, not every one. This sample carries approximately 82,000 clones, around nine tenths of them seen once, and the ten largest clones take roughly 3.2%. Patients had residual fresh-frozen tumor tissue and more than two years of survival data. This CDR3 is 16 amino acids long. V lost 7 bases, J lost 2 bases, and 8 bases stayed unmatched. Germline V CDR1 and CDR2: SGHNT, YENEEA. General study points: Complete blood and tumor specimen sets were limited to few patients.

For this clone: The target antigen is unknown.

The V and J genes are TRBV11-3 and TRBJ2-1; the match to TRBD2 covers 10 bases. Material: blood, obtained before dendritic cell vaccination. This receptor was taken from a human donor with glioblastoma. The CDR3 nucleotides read TGTGCCAGCAAATCCTCTAGCGGGAGTGCCTACAATGAGCAGTTCTTC. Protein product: CASKSSSGSAYNEQFF.